A selection of T cell receptor beta chains follows, all from one sample in a study of cytomegalovirus exposure and HLA in healthy donors. TCRdb's table, derived via immunoSEQ multiplex PCR, lists solely in-frame clones and lacks some. The sample lists about 150,000 clones, 70% to 80% occurring once. Sequenced material: PBMCs. The receptors originated from a human donor in good health. Both conserved end residues are part of each CDR3. The D gene is left open where the match is weak. Clone size appears in some rows only: once, few, many, or a class for an expanded clone.

j_call d_call clone_size v_call cdr3_nt cdr3_aa
TRBJ2-5 NA few TRBV10-3 TGTGCCATCAGCCAAGGACAGCCCCCGGCCCAGTACTTC CAISQGQPPAQYF
TRBJ2-2 TRBD1 NA TRBV7-7 TGTGCCAGCAGCATGGGACAGAGCTTCACCGGGGAGCTGTTTTTT CASSMGQSFTGELFF
TRBJ2-7 TRBD2 NA TRBV5-1 TGCGCCAGCAGCTTGGACCCCGGGGGGGTATCCTACGAGCAGTACTTC CASSLDPGGVSYEQYF
TRBJ2-7 NA NA TRBV5-6 TGTGCCAGCAGCCCGCGGGGTTATTCCTACGAGCAGTACTTC CASSPRGYSYEQYF
TRBJ2-1 TRBD1 once TRBV5-6 TGTGCCAGCAGCTTGTCGACAGGGGAGTTCAATGAGCAGTTCTTC CASSLSTGEFNEQFF
TRBJ1-6 NA NA TRBV19 TGTGCCAGTACTCCTGGACAGATCTATAATTCACCCCTCCACTTT CASTPGQIYNSPLHF
TRBJ2-1 TRBD2 NA TRBV6-5 TGTGCCAGCACCCCGGGAGGGTACAATGAGCAGTTCTTC CASTPGGYNEQFF
TRBJ2-7 TRBD1 once TRBV15 TGTGCCACCAGCAGGGACAGGGGTAAGGGCTACGAGCAGTACTTC CATSRDRGKGYEQYF
TRBJ2-3 NA NA TRBV28 TGTGCCAGCACCCTCGACAGATCCACAGATACGCAGTATTTT CASTLDRSTDTQYF
TRBJ2-7 TRBD2 NA TRBV11-2 TGTGCCAGCAGCTTACGGCTAGCGGGGGGCCCTAGCTCCTACGAGCAGTACTTC CASSLRLAGGPSSYEQYF
TRBJ1-1 NA NA TRBV18 TGTGCCAGCTCACTGCAGGGGATGGTCACTGAAGCTTTCTTT CASSLQGMVTEAFF
TRBJ2-3 NA NA TRBV6-5 TGTGCCAGCAGTTACTCGAGTAAAGGGGCCACAGATACGCAGTATTTT CASSYSSKGATDTQYF
TRBJ2-1 NA NA TRBV14 TGTGCCAGCAGCCAACCTGACTCCCCCTCCTACAATGAGCAGTTCTTC CASSQPDSPSYNEQFF
TRBJ2-1 NA NA TRBV19 TGTGCCAGTAGTAACACCCGAAACCACAATGAGCAGTTCTTC CASSNTRNHNEQFF
TRBJ1-4 NA NA TRBV7-8 TGTGCCAGCCGATCAGGGGCGTATGAAAAACTGTTTTTT CASRSGAYEKLFF